This T cell receptor (beta chain) was recovered during a study of blood T cell repertoires in COVID-19. Background on the study: Sites across the United States, Italy and Spain contributed samples from acute and convalescent COVID-19.

Measured with immunoSEQ multiplex PCR; TCRdb has only the in-frame clones, and not every one. The top ten clones hold about 5% of a sample with about 320,000 clones, around 90% of them seen once. This CDR3 spans 13 amino acids. V was cut by 4 bases and J by 7 bases, with 11 bases left in between. The germline V gene encodes CDR1 LGHDT and CDR2 YNNKEL (reference sequence). The TCR was taken from a man between 60 and 70 years old who had recovered from COVID-19. The chain carries TRBV3-1 (or the pseudogene TRBV3-2) and TRBJ2-1; the D is unclear. Sequenced: PBMCs or T cells enriched from blood (not recorded which). The CDR3 here is CASSPYLPNEQFF. The CDR3 nucleotides read TGTGCCAGCAGCCCCTACCTTCCAAATGAGCAGTTCTTC.